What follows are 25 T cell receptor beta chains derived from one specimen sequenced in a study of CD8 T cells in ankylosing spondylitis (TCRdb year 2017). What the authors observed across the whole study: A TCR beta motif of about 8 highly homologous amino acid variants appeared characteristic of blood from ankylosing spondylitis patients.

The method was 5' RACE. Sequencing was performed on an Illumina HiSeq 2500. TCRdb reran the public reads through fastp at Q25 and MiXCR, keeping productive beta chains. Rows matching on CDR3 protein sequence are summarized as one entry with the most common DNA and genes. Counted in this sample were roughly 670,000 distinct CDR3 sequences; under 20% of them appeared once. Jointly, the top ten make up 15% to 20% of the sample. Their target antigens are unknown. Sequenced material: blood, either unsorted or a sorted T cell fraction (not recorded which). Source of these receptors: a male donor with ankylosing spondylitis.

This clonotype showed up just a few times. The CDR3 sequence: CASSLQFPGTSANNEQFF. As DNA, the CDR3 is TGCGCCAGCAGCTTGCAATTCCCCGGGACTAGCGCAAACAATGAGCAGTTCTTC. This chain links TRBV5-1 with TRBJ2-1; TRBD2 matches 10 bases. CDR1 and CDR2 from the germline V gene are SGHRS and YFSETQ. This CDR3 spans 18 amino acids. The V segment lost 1 base and the J segment 5 bases; nucleotides outside the gene matches: 12.

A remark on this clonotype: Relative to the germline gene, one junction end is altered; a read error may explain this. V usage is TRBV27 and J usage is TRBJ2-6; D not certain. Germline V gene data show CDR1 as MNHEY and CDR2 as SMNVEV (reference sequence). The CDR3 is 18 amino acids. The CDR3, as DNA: TGTGCCAGCAGTTCGCGCGGCCACTCATCCTCTGAGGCCAACGTCCTGACTTTC. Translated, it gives CASSSRGHSSSEANVLTF.

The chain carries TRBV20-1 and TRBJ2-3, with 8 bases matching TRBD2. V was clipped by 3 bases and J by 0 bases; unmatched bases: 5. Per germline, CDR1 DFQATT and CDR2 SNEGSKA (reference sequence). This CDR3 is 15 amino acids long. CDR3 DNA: TGCAGTGCTAGCAGGGCTAGCGGGAGCACAGATACGCAGTATTTT. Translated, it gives CSASRASGSTDTQYF.

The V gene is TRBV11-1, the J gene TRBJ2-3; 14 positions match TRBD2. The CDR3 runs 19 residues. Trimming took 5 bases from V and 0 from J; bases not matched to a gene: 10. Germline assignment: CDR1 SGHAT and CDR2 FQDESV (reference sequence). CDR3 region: CASSPPRTSGGRSTDTQYF. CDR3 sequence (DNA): TGTGCCAGCAGCCCCCCTCGGACTAGCGGGGGGCGAAGCACAGATACGCAGTATTTT.

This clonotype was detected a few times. The CDR3 here is CSVGLGDSYTDTQYF. In DNA form, the CDR3 reads TGCAGCGTTGGGCTCGGGGACTCGTACACAGATACGCAGTATTTT. The V call is TRBV29-1, the J call TRBJ2-3; tentatively, D is TRBD2 (6 bases). This CDR3 region has 15 residues. Per germline, CDR1 SQVTM and CDR2 ANQGSEA. Between the trimmed V and J ends, which lost 4 bases and 2 bases, there was a span of 16 bases.

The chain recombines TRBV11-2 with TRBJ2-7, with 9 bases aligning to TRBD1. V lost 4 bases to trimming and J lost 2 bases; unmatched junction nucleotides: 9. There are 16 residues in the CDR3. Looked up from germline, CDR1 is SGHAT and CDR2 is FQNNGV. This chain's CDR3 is CASSSPRGTGPYEQYF. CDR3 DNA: TGTGCCAGCAGCTCACCTCGGGGGACAGGGCCCTACGAGCAGTACTTC.

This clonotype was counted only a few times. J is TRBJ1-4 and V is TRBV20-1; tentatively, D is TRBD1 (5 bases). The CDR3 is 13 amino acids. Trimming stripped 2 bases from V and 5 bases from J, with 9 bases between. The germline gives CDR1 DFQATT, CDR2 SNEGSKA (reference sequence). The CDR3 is CSARFGANEKLFF. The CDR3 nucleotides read TGCAGTGCTAGATTCGGGGCGAATGAAAAACTGTTTTTT.

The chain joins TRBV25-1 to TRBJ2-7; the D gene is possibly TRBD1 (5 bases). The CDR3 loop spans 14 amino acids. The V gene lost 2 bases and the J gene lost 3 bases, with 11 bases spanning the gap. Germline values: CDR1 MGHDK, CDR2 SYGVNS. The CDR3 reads CASSEGAGNYEQYF. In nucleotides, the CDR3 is TGTGCCAGCAGTGAAGGTGCAGGGAACTACGAGCAGTACTTC.

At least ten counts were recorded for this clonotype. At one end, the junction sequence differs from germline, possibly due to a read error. The CDR3 DNA follows: TGTGCCAGCAGCTTATCAGCGAACACTGAAGCTTTCTTT. Its protein product is CASSLSANTEAFF. The chain is built from TRBV27 and TRBJ1-1; unclear D gene. The germline V gene has CDR1 MNHEY and CDR2 SMNVEV (reference sequence). The CDR3 covers 13 residues.

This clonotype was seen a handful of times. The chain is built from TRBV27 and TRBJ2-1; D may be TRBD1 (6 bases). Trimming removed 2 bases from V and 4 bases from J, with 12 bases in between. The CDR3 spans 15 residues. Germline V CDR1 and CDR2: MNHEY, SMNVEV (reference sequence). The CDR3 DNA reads TGTGCCAGCAGTTTACACAGGGTGGGATACAATGAGCAGTTCTTC. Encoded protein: CASSLHRVGYNEQFF.

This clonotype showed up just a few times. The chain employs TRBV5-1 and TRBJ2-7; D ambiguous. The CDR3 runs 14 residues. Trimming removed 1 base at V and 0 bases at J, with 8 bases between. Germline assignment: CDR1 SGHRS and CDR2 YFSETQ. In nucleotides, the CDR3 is TGCGCCAGCAGCTTGCTAGGACGCTCCTACGAGCAGTACTTC. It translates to CASSLLGRSYEQYF.

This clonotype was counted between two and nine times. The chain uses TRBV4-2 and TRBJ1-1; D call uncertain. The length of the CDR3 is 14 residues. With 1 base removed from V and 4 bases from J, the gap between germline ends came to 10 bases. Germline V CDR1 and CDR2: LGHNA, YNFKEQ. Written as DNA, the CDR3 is TGTGCCAGCAGCCAAGGGGGTATAGGCACTGAAGCTTTCTTT. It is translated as CASSQGGIGTEAFF.

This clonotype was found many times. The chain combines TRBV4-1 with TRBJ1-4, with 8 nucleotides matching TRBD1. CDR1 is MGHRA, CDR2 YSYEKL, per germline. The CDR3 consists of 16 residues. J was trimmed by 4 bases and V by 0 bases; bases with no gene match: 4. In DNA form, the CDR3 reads TGCGCCAGCAGCCAAGAGGGGACAGGATATAATGAAAAACTGTTTTTT. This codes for CASSQEGTGYNEKLFF.

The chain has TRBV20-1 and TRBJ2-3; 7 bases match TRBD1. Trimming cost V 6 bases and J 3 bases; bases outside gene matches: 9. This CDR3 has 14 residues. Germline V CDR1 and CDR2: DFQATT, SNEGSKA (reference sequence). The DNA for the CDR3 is TGCAGTGCAACCGGGACAGTTAGAACAGATACGCAGTATTTT. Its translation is CSATGTVRTDTQYF.

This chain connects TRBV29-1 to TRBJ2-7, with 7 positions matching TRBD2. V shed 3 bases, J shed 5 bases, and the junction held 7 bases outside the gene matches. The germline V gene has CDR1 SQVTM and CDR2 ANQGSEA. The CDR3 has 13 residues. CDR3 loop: CSVEGGSRDEQYF. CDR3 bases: TGCAGCGTTGAGGGCGGGAGTAGGGACGAGCAGTACTTC.

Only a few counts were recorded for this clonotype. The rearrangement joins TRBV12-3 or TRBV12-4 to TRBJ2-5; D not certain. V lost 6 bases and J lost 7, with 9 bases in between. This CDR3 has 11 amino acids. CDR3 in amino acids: CASSRKGTQYF. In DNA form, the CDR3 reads TGTGCCAGCAGCAGGAAAGGGACCCAGTACTTC.

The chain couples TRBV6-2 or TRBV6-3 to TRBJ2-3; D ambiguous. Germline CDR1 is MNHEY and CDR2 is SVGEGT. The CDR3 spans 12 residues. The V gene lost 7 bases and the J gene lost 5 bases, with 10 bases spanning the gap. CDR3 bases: TGTGCCAGCACCTCCCCCTTAGATACGCAGTATTTT. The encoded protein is CASTSPLDTQYF.

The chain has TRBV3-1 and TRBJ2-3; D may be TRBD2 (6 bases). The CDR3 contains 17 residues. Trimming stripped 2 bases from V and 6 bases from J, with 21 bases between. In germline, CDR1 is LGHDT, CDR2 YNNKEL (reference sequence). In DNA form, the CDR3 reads TGTGCCAGCAGCCAACGCCGCCAGCGGGCAGTCACCGATACGCAGTATTTT. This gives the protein CASSQRRQRAVTDTQYF.

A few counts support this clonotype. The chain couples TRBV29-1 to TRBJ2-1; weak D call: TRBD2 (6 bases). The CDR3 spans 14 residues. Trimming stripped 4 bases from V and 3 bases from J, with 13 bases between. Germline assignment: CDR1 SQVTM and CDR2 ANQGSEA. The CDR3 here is CSVVPGVVYNEQFF. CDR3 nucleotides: TGCAGCGTTGTACCGGGAGTTGTCTACAATGAGCAGTTCTTC.

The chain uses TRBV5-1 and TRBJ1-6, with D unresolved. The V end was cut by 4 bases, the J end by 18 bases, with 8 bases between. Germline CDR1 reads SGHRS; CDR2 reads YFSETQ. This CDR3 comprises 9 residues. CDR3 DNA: TGCGCCAGCAGCCCCCAACCCCACTTT. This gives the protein CASSPQPHF. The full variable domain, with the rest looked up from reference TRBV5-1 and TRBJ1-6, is KAGVTQTPRYLIKTRGQQVTLSCSPISGHRSVSWYQQTPGQGLQFLFEYFSETQRNKGNFPGRFSGRQFSNSRSEMNVSTLELGDSALYLCASSPQPHFGNGTRLTVT.

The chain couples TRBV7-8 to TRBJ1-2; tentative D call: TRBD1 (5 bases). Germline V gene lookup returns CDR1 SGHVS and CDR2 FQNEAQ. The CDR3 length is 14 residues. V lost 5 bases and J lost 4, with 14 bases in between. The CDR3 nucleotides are TGTGCCAGCAGCCCCACCTTTGGGACCTATGGCTACACCTTC. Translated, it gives CASSPTFGTYGYTF.

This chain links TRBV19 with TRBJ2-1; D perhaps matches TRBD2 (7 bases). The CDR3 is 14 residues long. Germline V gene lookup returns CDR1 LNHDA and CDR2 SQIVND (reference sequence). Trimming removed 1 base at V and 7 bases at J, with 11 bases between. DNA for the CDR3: TGTGCCAGTAGTATAGGGGAGGGGGAGAATGAGCAGTTCTTC. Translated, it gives CASSIGEGENEQFF.

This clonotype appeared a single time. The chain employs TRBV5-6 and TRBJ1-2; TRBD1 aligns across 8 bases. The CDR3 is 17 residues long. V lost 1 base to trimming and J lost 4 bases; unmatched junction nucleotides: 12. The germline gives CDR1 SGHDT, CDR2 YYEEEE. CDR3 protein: CASSLPYGQGGFYGYTF. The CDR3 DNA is TGTGCCAGCAGCTTGCCGTACGGACAGGGCGGTTTCTATGGCTACACCTTC. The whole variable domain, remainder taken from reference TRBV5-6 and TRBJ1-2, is DAGVTQSPTHLIKTRGQQVTLRCSPKSGHDTVSWYQQALGQGPQFIFQYYEEEERQRGNFPDRFSGHQFPNYSSELNVNALLLGDSALYLCASSLPYGQGGFYGYTFGSGTRLTVV.

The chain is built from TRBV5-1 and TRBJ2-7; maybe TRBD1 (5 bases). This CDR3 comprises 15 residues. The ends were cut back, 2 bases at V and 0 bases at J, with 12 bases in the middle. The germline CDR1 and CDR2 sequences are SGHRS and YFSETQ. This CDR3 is CASSLQVKGSYEQYF. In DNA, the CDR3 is TGCGCCAGCAGCTTACAGGTTAAGGGCTCCTACGAGCAGTACTTC. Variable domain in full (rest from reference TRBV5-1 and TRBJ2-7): KAGVTQTPRYLIKTRGQQVTLSCSPISGHRSVSWYQQTPGQGLQFLFEYFSETQRNKGNFPGRFSGRQFSNSRSEMNVSTLELGDSALYLCASSLQVKGSYEQYFGPGTRLTVT.

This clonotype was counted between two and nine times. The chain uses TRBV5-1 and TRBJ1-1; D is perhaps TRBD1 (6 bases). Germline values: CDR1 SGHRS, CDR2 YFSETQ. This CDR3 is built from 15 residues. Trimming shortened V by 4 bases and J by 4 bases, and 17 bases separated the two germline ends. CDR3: CASSRGGGSGTEAFF. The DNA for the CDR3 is TGCGCCAGCAGCAGGGGGGGAGGGTCGGGCACTGAAGCTTTCTTT.